The rows below give T cell receptor beta chains drawn from one sample of a study of blood T cell repertoires in COVID-19. Measured with immunoSEQ multiplex PCR; TCRdb has only the in-frame clones, and not every one. This sample has around 110,000 clones; approximately 87% occur once, and the top ten carry 2% to 2.5%. The sample consisted of peripheral blood. The receptor set was obtained from a man aged 25 to 45 with acute or convalescent COVID-19. Each CDR3 is given with its conserved first and last residue. A D gene is named only where the DNA matches it firmly. Only part of the rows carry a size: once, few, many, or a class if the clone is expanded.

j_gene: TRBJ1-2
abundance: -
v_gene: TRBV20-1
d_gene: -
CDR3nt: TGCAGTGCTAGACGGGGGTATGGCTACACCTTC
CDR3aa: CSARRGYGYTF

j_gene: TRBJ1-1
abundance: -
v_gene: TRBV14
d_gene: -
CDR3nt: TGTGCCAGCAGCCCAAGGGGATTTGGGACTGAAGCTTTCTTT
CDR3aa: CASSPRGFGTEAFF

j_gene: TRBJ1-2
abundance: -
v_gene: TRBV7-9
d_gene: -
CDR3nt: TGTGCCAGCAGCTTAGGGGGCAGGGATGGCTACACCTTC
CDR3aa: CASSLGGRDGYTF

j_gene: TRBJ2-3
abundance: few
v_gene: TRBV6-4
d_gene: -
CDR3nt: TGTGCCAGCAGTGACTCCGGGGTATTGGATGTTGGTACGCAGTATTTT
CDR3aa: CASSDSGVLDVGTQYF

j_gene: TRBJ1-1
abundance: -
v_gene: TRBV13
d_gene: -
CDR3nt: TGTGCCAGCAGCTTAGAAGGGGAAGGCACTGAAGCTTTCTTT
CDR3aa: CASSLEGEGTEAFF

j_gene: TRBJ1-4
abundance: few
v_gene: TRBV6-6
d_gene: TRBD1
CDR3nt: TGTGCCAGCAGTTACGGGACAGGGGGCGCTGGGGAAAAACTGTTTTTT
CDR3aa: CASSYGTGGAGEKLFF

j_gene: TRBJ2-6
abundance: -
v_gene: TRBV15
d_gene: TRBD2
CDR3nt: TGTGCCACCGCGCCCGAGCGGGGGTCTGGGGCCAACGTCCTGACTTTC
CDR3aa: CATAPERGSGANVLTF

j_gene: TRBJ1-3
abundance: -
v_gene: TRBV6-6
d_gene: TRBD1
CDR3nt: TGTGCCAGCAGTTTTTTACAGGGGCAAGGAAACACCATATATTTT
CDR3aa: CASSFLQGQGNTIYF

j_gene: TRBJ1-6
abundance: once
v_gene: TRBV7-2
d_gene: TRBD1
CDR3nt: TGTGCCAGCAGCTTGGAGACAGGGTGGCGTAATTCACCCCTCCACTTT
CDR3aa: CASSLETGWRNSPLHF

j_gene: TRBJ2-3
abundance: -
v_gene: TRBV19
d_gene: -
CDR3nt: TGTGCCAGTAGTATAGACATATCCCAGGGGCGTACGCAGTATTTT
CDR3aa: CASSIDISQGRTQYF

j_gene: TRBJ1-1
abundance: -
v_gene: TRBV15
d_gene: TRBD1
CDR3nt: TGTGCCACCAGCAGAGATGAGGGACAGGGTAAGATTGGTACTTTCTTT
CDR3aa: CATSRDEGQGKIGTFF

j_gene: TRBJ1-2
abundance: -
v_gene: TRBV5-1
d_gene: TRBD1
CDR3nt: TGCGCCAGCAGCTTAAATCCGGGACAGGGGTATGGCTACACCTTC
CDR3aa: CASSLNPGQGYGYTF

j_gene: TRBJ1-6
abundance: -
v_gene: TRBV30
d_gene: -
CDR3nt: TGTGCTCACCCAGGAAGGACAGCCACTTCACCCCTCCACTTT
CDR3aa: CAHPGRTATSPLHF

j_gene: TRBJ2-1
abundance: -
v_gene: TRBV3-1/TRBV3-2
d_gene: TRBD2
CDR3nt: TGTGCCAGCGGGGGACTAGCCGTCGATGAGCAGTTCTTC
CDR3aa: CASGGLAVDEQFF

j_gene: TRBJ2-3
abundance: -
v_gene: TRBV13
d_gene: -
CDR3nt: TGTGCCAGCAGCCCCCAATTCACAGATACGCAGTATTTT
CDR3aa: CASSPQFTDTQYF

j_gene: TRBJ2-7
abundance: -
v_gene: TRBV2
d_gene: TRBD1
CDR3nt: TGTGCCAGCAGCGCCGGGACAGGGTTCTACGAGCAGTACTTC
CDR3aa: CASSAGTGFYEQYF

j_gene: TRBJ2-2
abundance: -
v_gene: TRBV19
d_gene: -
CDR3nt: TGTGCCAGTACCGGGGTTGTGACGGGGGAGCTGTTTTTT
CDR3aa: CASTGVVTGELFF

j_gene: TRBJ2-5
abundance: once
v_gene: TRBV2
d_gene: -
CDR3nt: TGTGCCAGCACGGGGTGGGAGACCCAGTACTTC
CDR3aa: CASTGWETQYF

j_gene: TRBJ1-5
abundance: -
v_gene: TRBV2
d_gene: -
CDR3nt: TGTGCCAGCAGTGTCGAGGGGGGGTTCGATCAGCCCCAGCATTTT
CDR3aa: CASSVEGGFDQPQHF

j_gene: TRBJ1-2
abundance: -
v_gene: TRBV6-2/TRBV6-3
d_gene: TRBD1
CDR3nt: TGTGCCAGCAGTCACAAGACAGGGGGCTATGGCTACACCTTC
CDR3aa: CASSHKTGGYGYTF

j_gene: TRBJ1-2
abundance: once
v_gene: TRBV9
d_gene: TRBD1
CDR3nt: TGTGCCAGCAGCTTAGGGACAGAAGCTAACTATGGCTACACCTTC
CDR3aa: CASSLGTEANYGYTF

j_gene: TRBJ1-5
abundance: -
v_gene: TRBV7-2
d_gene: TRBD1
CDR3nt: TGTGCCAGCAGCTCAGGGGGTCTGAGGCAGCCCCAGCATTTT
CDR3aa: CASSSGGLRQPQHF

j_gene: TRBJ1-2
abundance: -
v_gene: TRBV9
d_gene: -
CDR3nt: TGTGCCAGCAGCTATAAGCCTCAGGGCGTTGGCTACACCTTC
CDR3aa: CASSYKPQGVGYTF

j_gene: TRBJ1-1
abundance: few
v_gene: TRBV6-5
d_gene: -
CDR3nt: TGTGCCAGCAGAGACAGTATCTACACTGAAGCTTTCTTT
CDR3aa: CASRDSIYTEAFF

j_gene: TRBJ2-7
abundance: -
v_gene: TRBV7-2
d_gene: -
CDR3nt: TGTGCCAGCAGCCGGGACACCTACGAGCAGTACTTC
CDR3aa: CASSRDTYEQYF

j_gene: TRBJ1-1
abundance: -
v_gene: TRBV27
d_gene: TRBD1
CDR3nt: TGTGCCAGCAGCGGACAGGGGGGGAAGTACACTGAAGCTTTCTTT
CDR3aa: CASSGQGGKYTEAFF

j_gene: TRBJ2-7
abundance: -
v_gene: TRBV27
d_gene: TRBD1
CDR3nt: TGTGCCAGCAGTTTACCGTCGGGACAGGGTATCTACGAGCAGTACTTC
CDR3aa: CASSLPSGQGIYEQYF

j_gene: TRBJ1-2
abundance: -
v_gene: TRBV11-2
d_gene: -
CDR3nt: TGTGCCAGCAGCTTCTTCACCTTC
CDR3aa: CASSFFTF

j_gene: TRBJ1-5
abundance: -
v_gene: TRBV18
d_gene: -
CDR3nt: TGTGCCAGCTCACTGGGCGTACCCGGCAATCAGCCCCAGCATTTT
CDR3aa: CASSLGVPGNQPQHF

j_gene: TRBJ1-2
abundance: few
v_gene: TRBV5-8
d_gene: -
CDR3nt: TGTGCCAGCAGCTTGGGCGGCCTAGCTGGCTACACCTTC
CDR3aa: CASSLGGLAGYTF

j_gene: TRBJ2-6
abundance: -
v_gene: TRBV19
d_gene: -
CDR3nt: TGTGCCAGTCCGACTCCTGGGGCCAACGTCCTGACTTTC
CDR3aa: CASPTPGANVLTF

j_gene: TRBJ1-5
abundance: -
v_gene: TRBV7-9
d_gene: TRBD1
CDR3nt: TGTGCCAGCAGCTCCGGGGACAGCTCTAATCAGCCCCAGCATTTT
CDR3aa: CASSSGDSSNQPQHF

j_gene: TRBJ2-2
abundance: -
v_gene: TRBV7-9
d_gene: -
CDR3nt: TGTGCCAGCAGCTATGGACAGATAGCGAGAACAGACGGGGAGCTGTTTTTT
CDR3aa: CASSYGQIARTDGELFF

j_gene: TRBJ2-5
abundance: -
v_gene: TRBV6-5
d_gene: TRBD2
CDR3nt: TGTGCCAGCAGGTACCCCTATGGGCTAGCGGAAGAGACCCAGTACTTC
CDR3aa: CASRYPYGLAEETQYF

j_gene: TRBJ2-7
abundance: -
v_gene: TRBV4-3
d_gene: TRBD1
CDR3nt: TGCGCCAGCAGCCAAGGGACAGGGTACGAGCAGTACTTC
CDR3aa: CASSQGTGYEQYF

j_gene: TRBJ2-5
abundance: -
v_gene: TRBV7-8
d_gene: -
CDR3nt: TGTGCCAGCAGCCTAAGCGACGGGGATGCTTGGGAGGCCCAGTACTTC
CDR3aa: CASSLSDGDAWEAQYF

j_gene: TRBJ2-2
abundance: -
v_gene: TRBV6-5
d_gene: TRBD2
CDR3nt: TGTGCCAGCACTGGCGGGGGGGTCAGGACCGGGGAGCTGTTTTTT
CDR3aa: CASTGGGVRTGELFF

j_gene: TRBJ2-7
abundance: few
v_gene: TRBV4-2
d_gene: -
CDR3nt: TGTGCCAGCAGCCAACACCCCAGGGGAAAGTCCTACGAGCAGTACTTC
CDR3aa: CASSQHPRGKSYEQYF

j_gene: TRBJ1-1
abundance: -
v_gene: TRBV7-9
d_gene: -
CDR3nt: TGTGCCAGCAGCCCCCCTGGAGGCCTGTGGTCTGAAGCTTTCTTT
CDR3aa: CASSPPGGLWSEAFF

j_gene: TRBJ1-2
abundance: -
v_gene: TRBV3-1/TRBV3-2
d_gene: TRBD1
CDR3nt: TGTGCCAGCAGCCACTCCGGGACAGCTAACTATGGCTACACCTTC
CDR3aa: CASSHSGTANYGYTF

j_gene: TRBJ2-1
abundance: -
v_gene: TRBV11-1
d_gene: TRBD2
CDR3nt: TGTGCCAGCAGCTTCTCCACACTAGCGGGGGCCAAAGAGCAGTTCTTC
CDR3aa: CASSFSTLAGAKEQFF

j_gene: TRBJ1-6
abundance: -
v_gene: TRBV6-5
d_gene: -
CDR3nt: TGTGCCAGCACCTCAAGCCTCTATAATTCACCCCTCCACTTT
CDR3aa: CASTSSLYNSPLHF

j_gene: TRBJ2-5
abundance: few
v_gene: TRBV13
d_gene: TRBD1
CDR3nt: TGTGCCAGCAGCTTAAGGGGGCTTGAGGAGACCCAGTACTTC
CDR3aa: CASSLRGLEETQYF

j_gene: TRBJ2-5
abundance: -
v_gene: TRBV6-4
d_gene: TRBD2
CDR3nt: TGTGCCCCCCTCCGGGCCACTTGGGCGGGAGGGCGGACCCAGTACTTC
CDR3aa: CAPLRATWAGGRTQYF

j_gene: TRBJ2-2
abundance: -
v_gene: TRBV5-1
d_gene: TRBD1
CDR3nt: TGCGCCAGCAGCTTGACAGGGGAATCGAACACCGGGGAGCTGTTTTTT
CDR3aa: CASSLTGESNTGELFF

j_gene: TRBJ2-1
abundance: -
v_gene: TRBV19
d_gene: TRBD1
CDR3nt: TGTGCCAGTAGCGCAACAGGGGGATCCTACAATGAGCAGTTCTTC
CDR3aa: CASSATGGSYNEQFF

j_gene: TRBJ2-1
abundance: -
v_gene: TRBV10-2
d_gene: -
CDR3nt: TGCGCCAGCAGCGGTTCCAATGAGCAGTTCTTC
CDR3aa: CASSGSNEQFF